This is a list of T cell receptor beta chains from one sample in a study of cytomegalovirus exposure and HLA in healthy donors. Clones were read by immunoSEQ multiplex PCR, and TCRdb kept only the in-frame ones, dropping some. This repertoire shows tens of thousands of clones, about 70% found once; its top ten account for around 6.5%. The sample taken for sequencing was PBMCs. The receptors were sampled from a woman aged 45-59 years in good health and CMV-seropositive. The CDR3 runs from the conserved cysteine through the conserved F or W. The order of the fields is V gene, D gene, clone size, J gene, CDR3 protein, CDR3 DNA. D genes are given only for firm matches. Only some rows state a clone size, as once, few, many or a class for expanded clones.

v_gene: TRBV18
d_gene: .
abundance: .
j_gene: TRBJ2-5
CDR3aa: CASSPRGVETQYF
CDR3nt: TGTGCCAGCTCACCACGCGGGGTGGAGACCCAGTACTTC

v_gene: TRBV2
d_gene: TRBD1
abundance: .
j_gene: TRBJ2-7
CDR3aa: CASKGADRGQYEQYF
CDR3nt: TGTGCCAGCAAAGGAGCGGACAGGGGGCAATACGAGCAGTACTTC

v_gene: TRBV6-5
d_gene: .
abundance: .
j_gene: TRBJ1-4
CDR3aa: CASSSRGGDEKLFF
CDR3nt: TGTGCCAGCAGCTCTCGGGGGGGGGATGAAAAACTGTTTTTT

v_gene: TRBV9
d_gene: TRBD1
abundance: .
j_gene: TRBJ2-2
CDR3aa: CASSGYLQGKGTGELFF
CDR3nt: TGTGCCAGCAGCGGCTACCTACAGGGGAAGGGCACCGGGGAGCTGTTTTTT

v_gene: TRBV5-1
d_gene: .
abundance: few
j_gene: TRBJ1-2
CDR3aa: CASSLVGGTNYGYTF
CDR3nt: TGCGCCAGCAGCTTGGTAGGCGGAACTAACTATGGCTACACCTTC

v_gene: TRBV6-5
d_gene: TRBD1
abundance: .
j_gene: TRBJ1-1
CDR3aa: CASRQTGFNEAFF
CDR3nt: TGTGCCAGCAGGCAGACAGGGTTCAATGAAGCTTTCTTT

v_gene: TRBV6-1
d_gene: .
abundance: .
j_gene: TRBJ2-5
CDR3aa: CASTTLWRVQETQYF
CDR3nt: TGTGCCAGCACCACCTTGTGGAGGGTCCAAGAGACCCAGTACTTC

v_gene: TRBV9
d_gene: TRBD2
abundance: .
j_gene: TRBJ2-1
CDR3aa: CASSAGTSDFNEQFF
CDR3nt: TGTGCCAGCAGCGCGGGGACTAGCGACTTCAATGAGCAGTTCTTC

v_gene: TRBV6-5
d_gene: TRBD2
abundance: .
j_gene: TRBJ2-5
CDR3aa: CASEASGSYQETQYF
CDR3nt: TGTGCCAGCGAGGCTAGCGGGTCGTACCAAGAGACCCAGTACTTC

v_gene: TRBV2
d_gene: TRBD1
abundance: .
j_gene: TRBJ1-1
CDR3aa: CASKDRFTEAFF
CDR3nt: TGTGCCAGCAAGGACAGGTTCACTGAAGCTTTCTTT

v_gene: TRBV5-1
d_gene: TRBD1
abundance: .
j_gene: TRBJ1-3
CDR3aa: CASSVGQVRNTIYF
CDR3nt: TGCGCCAGCAGTGTTGGACAGGTCCGGAACACCATATATTTT

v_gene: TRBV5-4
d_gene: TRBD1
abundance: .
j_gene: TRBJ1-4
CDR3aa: CASSSTQGAKGEKLFF
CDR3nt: TGTGCCAGCAGCTCGACACAGGGGGCGAAGGGTGAAAAACTGTTTTTT

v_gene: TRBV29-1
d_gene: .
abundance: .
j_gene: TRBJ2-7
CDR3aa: CSVREFGYEQYF
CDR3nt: TGCAGCGTTCGAGAGTTCGGCTACGAGCAGTACTTC

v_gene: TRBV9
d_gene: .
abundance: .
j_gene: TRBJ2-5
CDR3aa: CASSAGVSQETQYF
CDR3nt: TGTGCCAGCAGCGCGGGAGTCAGCCAAGAGACCCAGTACTTC

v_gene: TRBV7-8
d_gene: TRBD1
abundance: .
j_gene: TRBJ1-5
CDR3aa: CASSNDRDQPQHF
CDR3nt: TGTGCCAGCAGCAACGACAGGGATCAGCCCCAGCATTTT

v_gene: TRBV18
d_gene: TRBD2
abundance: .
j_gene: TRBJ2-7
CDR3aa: CASSPTSGSLLYEQYF
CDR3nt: TGTGCCAGCTCGCCGACTAGCGGGAGCCTTTTGTACGAGCAGTACTTC

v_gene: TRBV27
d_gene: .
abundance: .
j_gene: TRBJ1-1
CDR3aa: CASSLRGPTEAFF
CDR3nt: TGTGCCAGCAGTTTACGAGGTCCCACTGAAGCTTTCTTT

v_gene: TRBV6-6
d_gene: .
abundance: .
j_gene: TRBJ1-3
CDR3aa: CASSSPDSSGNTIYF
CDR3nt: TGTGCCAGCAGTTCCCCGGACAGCTCTGGAAACACCATATATTTT

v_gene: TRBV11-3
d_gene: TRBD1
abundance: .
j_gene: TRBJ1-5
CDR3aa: CASSSGQGSNQPQHF
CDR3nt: TGTGCCAGCAGCTCGGGACAGGGTAGCAATCAGCCCCAGCATTTT

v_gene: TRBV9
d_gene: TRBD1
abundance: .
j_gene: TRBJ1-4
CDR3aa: CASSAGTGGEKLFF
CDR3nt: TGTGCCAGCAGCGCCGGGACAGGGGGGGAAAAACTGTTTTTT

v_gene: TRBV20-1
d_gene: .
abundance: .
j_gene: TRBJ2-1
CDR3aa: CSAWTPNEQFF
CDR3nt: TGCAGTGCCTGGACTCCCAATGAGCAGTTCTTC

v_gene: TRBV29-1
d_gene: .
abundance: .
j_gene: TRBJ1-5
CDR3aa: CSVGGSEPQHF
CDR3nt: TGCAGCGTGGGAGGGAGTGAGCCCCAGCATTTT

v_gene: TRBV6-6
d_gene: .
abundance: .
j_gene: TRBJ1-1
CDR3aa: CASSYSKAGAGGAFF
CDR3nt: TGTGCCAGCAGTTACTCGAAGGCGGGGGCCGGGGGAGCTTTCTTT

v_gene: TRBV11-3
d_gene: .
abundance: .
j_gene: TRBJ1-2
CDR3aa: CASSYEQDPYGYTF
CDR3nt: TGTGCCAGCAGCTATGAACAGGACCCCTATGGCTACACCTTC

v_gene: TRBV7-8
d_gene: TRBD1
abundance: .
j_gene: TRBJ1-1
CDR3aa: CASSLVGQDFEAFF
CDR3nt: TGTGCCAGCAGCTTAGTTGGACAGGACTTTGAAGCTTTCTTT

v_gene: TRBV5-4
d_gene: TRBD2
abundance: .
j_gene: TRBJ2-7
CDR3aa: CASSLRRASGSPGVYEQYF
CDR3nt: TGTGCCAGCAGCTTGAGGAGAGCTAGCGGATCCCCCGGGGTCTACGAGCAGTACTTC

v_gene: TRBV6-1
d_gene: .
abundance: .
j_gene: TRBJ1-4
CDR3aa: CASSEGQPNEKLFF
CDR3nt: TGTGCCAGCAGTGAAGGACAGCCTAATGAAAAACTGTTTTTT

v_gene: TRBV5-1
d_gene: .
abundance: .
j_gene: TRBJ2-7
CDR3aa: CASSLGHQIYEQYF
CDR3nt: TGCGCCAGCAGCTTGGGCCACCAGATCTACGAGCAGTACTTC

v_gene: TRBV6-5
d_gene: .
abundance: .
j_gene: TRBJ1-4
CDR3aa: CASSSRGAATNEKLFF
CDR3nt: TGTGCCAGCAGTTCCCGGGGGGCTGCAACTAATGAAAAACTGTTTTTT

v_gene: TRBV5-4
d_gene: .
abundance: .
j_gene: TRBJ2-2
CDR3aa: CASSLLGAGGELFF
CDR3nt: TGTGCCAGCAGCTTATTGGGGGCGGGCGGGGAGCTGTTTTTT

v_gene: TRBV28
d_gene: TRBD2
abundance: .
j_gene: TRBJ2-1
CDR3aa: CASSPGLAGIYNEQFF
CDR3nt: TGTGCCAGCAGCCCGGGACTAGCGGGGATCTACAATGAGCAGTTCTTC

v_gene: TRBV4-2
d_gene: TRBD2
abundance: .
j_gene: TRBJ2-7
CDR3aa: CASSHFRAGVRHHEQYF
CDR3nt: TGTGCCAGCAGCCACTTTCGAGCGGGAGTCCGCCACCACGAGCAGTACTTC

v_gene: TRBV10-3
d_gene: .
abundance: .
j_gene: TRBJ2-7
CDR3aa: CAISDPSGVDYEQYF
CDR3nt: TGTGCCATCAGTGACCCATCGGGTGTGGACTACGAGCAGTACTTC

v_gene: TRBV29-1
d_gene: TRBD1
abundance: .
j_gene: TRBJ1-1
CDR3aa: CSVEGGTGKTEAFF
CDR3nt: TGCAGCGTTGAAGGGGGGACAGGGAAAACTGAAGCTTTCTTT

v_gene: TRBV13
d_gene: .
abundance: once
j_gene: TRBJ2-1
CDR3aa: CASSSYWVDNNEQFF
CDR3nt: TGTGCCAGCAGCTCTTACTGGGTTGACAATAATGAGCAGTTCTTC

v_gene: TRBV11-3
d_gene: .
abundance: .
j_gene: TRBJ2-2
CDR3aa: CASLEGESGAGELFF
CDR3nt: TGTGCCAGCCTCGAGGGGGAATCGGGTGCCGGGGAGCTGTTTTTT

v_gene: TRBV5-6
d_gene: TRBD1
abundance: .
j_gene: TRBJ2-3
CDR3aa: CASSLKSRGHQDTQYF
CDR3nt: TGTGCCAGCAGCTTGAAGTCCAGGGGGCATCAAGATACGCAGTATTTT

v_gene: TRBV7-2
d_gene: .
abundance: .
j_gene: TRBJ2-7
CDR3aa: CASSYLTPEQYF
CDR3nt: TGTGCCAGCAGCTACCTGACTCCAGAGCAGTACTTC

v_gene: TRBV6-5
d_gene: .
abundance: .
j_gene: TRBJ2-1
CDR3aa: CASRSTGSSYNEQFF
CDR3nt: TGTGCCAGCAGAAGCACAGGGAGTTCCTACAATGAGCAGTTCTTC

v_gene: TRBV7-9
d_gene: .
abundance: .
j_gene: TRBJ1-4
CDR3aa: CASSKRGTVANEKLFF
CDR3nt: TGTGCCAGCAGCAAACGGGGGACGGTAGCTAATGAAAAACTGTTTTTT

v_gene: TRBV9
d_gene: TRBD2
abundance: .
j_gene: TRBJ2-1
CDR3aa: CASSPRGLAVYNEQFF
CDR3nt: TGTGCCAGCAGCCCCAGGGGACTAGCGGTCTACAATGAGCAGTTCTTC

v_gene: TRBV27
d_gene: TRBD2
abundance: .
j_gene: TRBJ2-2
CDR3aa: CASSPNNLLTSARVELFF
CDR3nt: TGTGCCAGCAGTCCTAACAACTTATTAACTAGCGCCCGAGTTGAGCTGTTTTTT

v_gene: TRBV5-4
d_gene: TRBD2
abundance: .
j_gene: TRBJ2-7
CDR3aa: CASSLASGTPYEQYF
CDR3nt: TGTGCCAGCAGCTTGGCCAGCGGGACCCCCTACGAGCAGTACTTC

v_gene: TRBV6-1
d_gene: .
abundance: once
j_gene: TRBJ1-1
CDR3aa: CASSQGTYTEAFF
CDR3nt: TGTGCCAGCAGCCAGGGAACCTACACTGAAGCTTTCTTT

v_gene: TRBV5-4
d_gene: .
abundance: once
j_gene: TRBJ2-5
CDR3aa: CASSFWGEETQYF
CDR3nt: TGTGCCAGCAGCTTCTGGGGAGAAGAGACCCAGTACTTC

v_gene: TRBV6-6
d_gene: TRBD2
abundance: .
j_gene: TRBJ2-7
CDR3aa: CASSYMGREYF
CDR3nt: TGTGCCAGCAGTTATATGGGGAGGGAGTACTTC

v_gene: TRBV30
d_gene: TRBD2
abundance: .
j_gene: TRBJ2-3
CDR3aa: CAWSGGGKRTDTQYF
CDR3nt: TGTGCCTGGAGCGGGGGGGGAAAACGAACAGATACGCAGTATTTT

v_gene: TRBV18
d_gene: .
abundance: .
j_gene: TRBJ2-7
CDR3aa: CASSLPRGISYEQYF
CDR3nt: TGTGCCAGCTCGCTCCCCCGGGGGATCTCCTACGAGCAGTACTTC

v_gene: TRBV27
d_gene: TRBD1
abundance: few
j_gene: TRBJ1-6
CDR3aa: CASSLSPRDRRGYNSPLHF
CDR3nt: TGTGCCAGCAGTTTATCGCCTCGGGACAGAAGGGGCTATAATTCACCCCTCCACTTT

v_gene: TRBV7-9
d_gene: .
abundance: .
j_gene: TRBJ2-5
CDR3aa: CASSLGDFQETQYF
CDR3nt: TGTGCCAGCAGCTTGGGGGACTTTCAAGAGACCCAGTACTTC

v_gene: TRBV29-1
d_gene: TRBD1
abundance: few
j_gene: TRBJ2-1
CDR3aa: CSVVPGQGRNEQFF
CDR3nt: TGCAGCGTTGTCCCGGGACAGGGCCGTAATGAGCAGTTCTTC

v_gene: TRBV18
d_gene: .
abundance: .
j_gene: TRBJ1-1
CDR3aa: CASSPPERVGAFF
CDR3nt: TGTGCCAGCTCACCACCGGAACGGGTTGGAGCTTTCTTT

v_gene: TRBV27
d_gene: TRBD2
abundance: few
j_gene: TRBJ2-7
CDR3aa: CASSLLRGLAAGEQYF
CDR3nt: TGTGCCAGCAGTTTATTGCGGGGACTAGCGGCGGGGGAGCAGTACTTC

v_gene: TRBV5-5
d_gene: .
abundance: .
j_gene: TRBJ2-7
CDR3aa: CGSTGVPPYEQYF
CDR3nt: TGTGGGAGTACAGGAGTCCCCCCCTACGAGCAGTACTTC